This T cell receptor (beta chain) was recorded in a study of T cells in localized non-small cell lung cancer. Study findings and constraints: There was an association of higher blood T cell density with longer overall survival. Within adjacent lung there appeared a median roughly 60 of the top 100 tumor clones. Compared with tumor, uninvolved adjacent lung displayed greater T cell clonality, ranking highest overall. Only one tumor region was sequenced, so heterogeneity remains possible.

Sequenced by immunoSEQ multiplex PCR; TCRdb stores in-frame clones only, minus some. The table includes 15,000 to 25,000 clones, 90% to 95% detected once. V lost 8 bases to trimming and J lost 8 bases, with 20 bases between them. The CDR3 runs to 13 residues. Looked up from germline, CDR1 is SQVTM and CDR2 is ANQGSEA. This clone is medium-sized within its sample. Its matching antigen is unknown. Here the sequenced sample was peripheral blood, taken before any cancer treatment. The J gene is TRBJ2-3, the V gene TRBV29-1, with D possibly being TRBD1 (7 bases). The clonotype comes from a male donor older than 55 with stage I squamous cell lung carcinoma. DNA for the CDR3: TGCAGCTCTATTCGACAGGGAGGTATTACGCAGTATTTT. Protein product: CSSIRQGGITQYF.